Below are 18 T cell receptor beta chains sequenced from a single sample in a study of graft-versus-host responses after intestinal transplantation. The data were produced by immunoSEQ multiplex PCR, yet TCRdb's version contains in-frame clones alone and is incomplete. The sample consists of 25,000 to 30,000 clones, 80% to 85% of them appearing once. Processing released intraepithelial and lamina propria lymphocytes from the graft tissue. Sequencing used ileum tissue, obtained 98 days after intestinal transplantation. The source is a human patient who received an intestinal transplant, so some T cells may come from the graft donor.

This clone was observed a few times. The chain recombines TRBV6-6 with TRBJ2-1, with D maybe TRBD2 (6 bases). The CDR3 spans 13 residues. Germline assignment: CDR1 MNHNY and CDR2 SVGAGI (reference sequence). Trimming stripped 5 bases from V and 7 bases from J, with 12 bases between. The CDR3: CASSRTGGNEQFF. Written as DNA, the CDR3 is TGTGCCAGCAGTCGGACTGGGGGGAATGAGCAGTTCTTC.

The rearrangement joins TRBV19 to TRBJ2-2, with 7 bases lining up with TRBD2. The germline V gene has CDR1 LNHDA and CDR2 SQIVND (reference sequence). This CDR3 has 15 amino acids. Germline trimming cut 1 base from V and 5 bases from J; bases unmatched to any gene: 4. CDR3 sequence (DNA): TGTGCCAGTAGTATAGTCGGGGGAGGGACCGGGGAGCTGTTTTTT. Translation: CASSIVGGGTGELFF.

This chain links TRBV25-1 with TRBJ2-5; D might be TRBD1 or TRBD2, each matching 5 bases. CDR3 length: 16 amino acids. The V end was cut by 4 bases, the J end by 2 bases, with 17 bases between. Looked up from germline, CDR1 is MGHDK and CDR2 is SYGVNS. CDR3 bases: TGTGCCAGCAGTGGCCCCTGGGGGTTGGCGCAAGAGACCCAGTACTTC. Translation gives CASSGPWGLAQETQYF.

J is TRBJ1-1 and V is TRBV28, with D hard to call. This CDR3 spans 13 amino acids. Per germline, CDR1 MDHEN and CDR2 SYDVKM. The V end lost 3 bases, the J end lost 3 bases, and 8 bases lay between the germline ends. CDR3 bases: TGTGCCAGCAGTTTGGGTCGTTACACTGAAGCTTTCTTT. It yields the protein CASSLGRYTEAFF. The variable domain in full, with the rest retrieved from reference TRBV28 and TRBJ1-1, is DVKVTQSSRYLVKRTGEKVFLECVQDMDHENMFWYRQDPGLGLRLIYFSYDVKMKEKGDIPEGYSVSREKKERFSLILESASTNQTSMYLCASSLGRYTEAFFGQGTRLTVV.

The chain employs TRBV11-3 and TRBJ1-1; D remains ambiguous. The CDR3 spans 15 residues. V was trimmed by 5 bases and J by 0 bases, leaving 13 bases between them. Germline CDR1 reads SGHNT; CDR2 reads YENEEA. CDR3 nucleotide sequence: TGTGCCAGCAGCCTAACAGCCAGCATGAACACTGAAGCTTTCTTT. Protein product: CASSLTASMNTEAFF.

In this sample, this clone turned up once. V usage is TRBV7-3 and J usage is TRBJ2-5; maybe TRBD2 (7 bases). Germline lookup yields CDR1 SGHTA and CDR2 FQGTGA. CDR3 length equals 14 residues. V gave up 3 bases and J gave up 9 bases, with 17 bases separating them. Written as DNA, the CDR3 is TGTGCCAGCAGCTTTGTTGGGGGCCGGGGGGCCCAGTACTTC. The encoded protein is CASSFVGGRGAQYF.

The chain's CDR3 is CASSFDSQETQYF. The DNA for the CDR3 is TGCGCCAGCAGCTTTGACAGTCAAGAGACCCAGTACTTC. This sequence joins TRBV5-1 and TRBJ2-5, with TRBD1 as a possible D gene (5 bases). Between the trimmed V and J ends, which lost 2 bases and 2 bases, there was a span of 7 bases. This CDR3 has 13 residues. The germline gives CDR1 SGHRS, CDR2 YFSETQ. Drawing the rest from reference TRBV5-1 and TRBJ2-5, the complete variable domain is KAGVTQTPRYLIKTRGQQVTLSCSPISGHRSVSWYQQTPGQGLQFLFEYFSETQRNKGNFPGRFSGRQFSNSRSEMNVSTLELGDSALYLCASSFDSQETQYFGPGTRLLVL.

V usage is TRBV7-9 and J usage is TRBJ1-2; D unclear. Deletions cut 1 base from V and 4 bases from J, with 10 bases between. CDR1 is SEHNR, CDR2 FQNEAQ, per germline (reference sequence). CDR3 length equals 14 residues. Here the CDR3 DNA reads TGTGCCAGCAGCTTAGGGGGAGAGGCCTATGGCTACACCTTC. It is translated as CASSLGGEAYGYTF.

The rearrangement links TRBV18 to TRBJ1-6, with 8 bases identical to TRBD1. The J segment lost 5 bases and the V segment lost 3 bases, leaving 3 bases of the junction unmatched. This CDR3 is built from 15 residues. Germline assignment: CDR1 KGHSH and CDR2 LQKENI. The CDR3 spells CASSPQGANNSPLHF. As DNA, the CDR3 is TGTGCCAGCTCACCCCAGGGGGCGAATAATTCACCCCTCCACTTT.

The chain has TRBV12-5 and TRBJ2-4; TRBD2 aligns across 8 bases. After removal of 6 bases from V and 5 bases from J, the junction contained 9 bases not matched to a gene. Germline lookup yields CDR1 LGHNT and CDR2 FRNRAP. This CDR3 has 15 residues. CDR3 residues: CASGLGSAGENIQYF. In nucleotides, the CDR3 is TGTGCTAGTGGCTTAGGGTCAGCGGGGGAAAACATTCAGTACTTC.

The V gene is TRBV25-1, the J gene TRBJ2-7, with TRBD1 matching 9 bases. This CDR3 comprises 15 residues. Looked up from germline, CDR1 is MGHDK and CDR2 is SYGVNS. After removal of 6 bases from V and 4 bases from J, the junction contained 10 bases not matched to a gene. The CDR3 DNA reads TGTGCCAGCAGAGTTCCTCCGGGACAGGGTTACGAGCAGTACTTC. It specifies CASRVPPGQGYEQYF.

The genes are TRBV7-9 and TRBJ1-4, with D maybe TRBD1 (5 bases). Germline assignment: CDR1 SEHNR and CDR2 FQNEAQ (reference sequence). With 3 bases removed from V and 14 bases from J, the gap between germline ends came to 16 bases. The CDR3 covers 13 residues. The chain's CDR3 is CASSFDPTGLLFF. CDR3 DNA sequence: TGTGCCAGCAGCTTTGATCCCACAGGTCTGCTGTTTTTT. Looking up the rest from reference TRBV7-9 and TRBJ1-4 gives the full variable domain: DTGVSQNPRHKITKRGQNVTFRCDPISEHNRLYWYRQTLGQGPEFLTYFQNEAQLEKSRLLSDRFSAERPKGSFSTLEIQRTEQGDSAMYLCASSFDPTGLLFFGSGTQLSVL.

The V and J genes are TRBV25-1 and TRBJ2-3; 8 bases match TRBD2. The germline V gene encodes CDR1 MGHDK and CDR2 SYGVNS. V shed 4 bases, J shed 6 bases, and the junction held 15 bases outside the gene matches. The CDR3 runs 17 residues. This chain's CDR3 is CASSGFAGGPLYDTQYF. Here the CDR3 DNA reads TGTGCCAGCAGTGGATTTGCGGGGGGTCCTTTGTACGATACGCAGTATTTT.

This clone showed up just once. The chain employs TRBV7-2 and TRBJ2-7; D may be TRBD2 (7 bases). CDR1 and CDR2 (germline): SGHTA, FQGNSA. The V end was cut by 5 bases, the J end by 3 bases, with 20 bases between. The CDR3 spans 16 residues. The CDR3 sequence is CASSRWGGEGGYEQYF. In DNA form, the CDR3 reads TGTGCCAGCAGCCGTTGGGGCGGGGAGGGGGGCTACGAGCAGTACTTC.

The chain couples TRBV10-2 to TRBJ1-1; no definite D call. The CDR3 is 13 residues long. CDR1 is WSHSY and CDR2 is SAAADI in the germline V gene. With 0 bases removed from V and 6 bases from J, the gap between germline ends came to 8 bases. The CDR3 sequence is CASSESNFPEAFF. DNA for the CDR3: TGCGCCAGCAGTGAGTCGAATTTCCCTGAAGCTTTCTTT.

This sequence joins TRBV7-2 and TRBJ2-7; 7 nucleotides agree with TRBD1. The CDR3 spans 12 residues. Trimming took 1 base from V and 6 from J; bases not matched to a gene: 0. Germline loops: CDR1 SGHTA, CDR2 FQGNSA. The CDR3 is CASSLDRGEQYF. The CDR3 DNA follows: TGTGCCAGCAGCTTAGACAGGGGCGAGCAGTACTTC.

CDR3 region: CAWSGTTGYAEAFF. CDR3 DNA: TGTGCCTGGAGTGGGACGACAGGGTACGCTGAAGCTTTCTTT. J is TRBJ1-1 and V is TRBV30; TRBD1 matches at 7 bases. Trimming took 1 base from V and 6 from J; bases not matched to a gene: 8. Germline CDR1 is GTSNPN and CDR2 is SVGIG (reference sequence). The CDR3 contains 14 residues.

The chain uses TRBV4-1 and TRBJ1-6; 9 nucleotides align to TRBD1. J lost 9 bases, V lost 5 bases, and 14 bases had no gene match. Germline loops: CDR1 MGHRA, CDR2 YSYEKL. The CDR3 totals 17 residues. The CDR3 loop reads CASSLLLGQGLISPLHF. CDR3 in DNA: TGCGCCAGCAGCTTATTGTTAGGACAGGGGCTGATTTCACCCCTCCACTTT.